This T cell receptor (beta chain) derives from a study of CD8 T cells in ankylosing spondylitis. Study-level findings and limits: It was reported that disease-linked clones were significantly enriched in matched ankylosing spondylitis synovial fluid. One TCR beta motif, made up of roughly 8 highly homologous variants, appeared characteristic of ankylosing spondylitis blood. Disease-linked clones displayed a CD8+ phenotype and appeared relatively rarely in peripheral blood.

Scientists made TCR beta libraries using quantitative 5'-RACE with molecular barcodes. One entry per CDR3 protein results from TCRdb running MiXCR on the 5' RACE reads. Altogether 350,000 or so distinct CDR3 sequences are present, approximately 8% being singletons, with the ten largest covering roughly 15%. The germline CDR1 and CDR2 sequences are SGHTA and FQGNSA. This CDR3 contains 16 residues. V was cut by 5 bases and J by 0 bases, with 15 bases left in between. This clonotype was detected many times. What it binds is unknown. Sequencing was done on a sample of blood, either unsorted or a sorted T cell fraction (not recorded which). The chain recombines TRBV7-2 with TRBJ2-3; D is possibly TRBD1 (6 bases). This receptor was identified in a male donor with ankylosing spondylitis. CDR3 loop: CASSILTGTSTDTQYF. CDR3 in DNA: TGTGCCAGCAGCATCCTGACAGGAACTAGCACAGATACGCAGTATTTT.